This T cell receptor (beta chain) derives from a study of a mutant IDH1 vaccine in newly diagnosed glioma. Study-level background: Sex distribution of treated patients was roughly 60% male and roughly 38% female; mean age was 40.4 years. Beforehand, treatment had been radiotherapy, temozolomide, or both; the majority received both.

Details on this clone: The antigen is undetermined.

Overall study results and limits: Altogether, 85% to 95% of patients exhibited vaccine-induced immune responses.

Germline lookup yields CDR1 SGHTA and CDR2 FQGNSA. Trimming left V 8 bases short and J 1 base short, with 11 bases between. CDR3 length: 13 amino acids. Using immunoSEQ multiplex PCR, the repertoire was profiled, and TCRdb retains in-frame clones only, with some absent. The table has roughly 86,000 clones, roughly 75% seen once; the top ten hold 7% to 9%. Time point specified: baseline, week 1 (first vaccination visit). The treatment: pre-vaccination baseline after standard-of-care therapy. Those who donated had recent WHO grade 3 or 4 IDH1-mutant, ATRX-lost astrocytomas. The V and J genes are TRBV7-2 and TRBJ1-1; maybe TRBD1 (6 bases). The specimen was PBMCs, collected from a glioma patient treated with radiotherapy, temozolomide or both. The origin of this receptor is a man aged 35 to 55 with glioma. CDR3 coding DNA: TGTGCCAGCTTCGACAGGTGGAACACTGAAGCTTTCTTT. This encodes CASFDRWNTEAFF.